This TCR beta chain was identified during a study of T cells expressing NK-cell markers. Comments on this clonotype: Its antigen is still unknown.

The authors generated TCR beta cDNA through 5'RACE template switching with UMIs. For each CDR3 protein, TCRdb gives one entry from its re-call of the 5' RACE reads, without DNA. The sample data list 500,000 to 700,000 distinct CDR3 sequences. Findings and limits, study-wide: Of CD8+ T cells, about 1.0-8% belonged to dominant NKG2C+ clonotypes in more than five donors.

The germline V gene encodes CDR1 LGHDT and CDR2 YNNKEL (reference sequence). The CDR3 consists of 16 residues. This TCR was sampled from a young man in good health. Sample: blood T cells: a sorted CD56 or NKG2C T cell subset, CD4+ or CD8+ T cells, or bulk PBMC T cells (not recorded which). The chain recombines TRBV3-1 with TRBJ2-1. The chain's CDR3 is CASSPDPGGLHNEQFF.